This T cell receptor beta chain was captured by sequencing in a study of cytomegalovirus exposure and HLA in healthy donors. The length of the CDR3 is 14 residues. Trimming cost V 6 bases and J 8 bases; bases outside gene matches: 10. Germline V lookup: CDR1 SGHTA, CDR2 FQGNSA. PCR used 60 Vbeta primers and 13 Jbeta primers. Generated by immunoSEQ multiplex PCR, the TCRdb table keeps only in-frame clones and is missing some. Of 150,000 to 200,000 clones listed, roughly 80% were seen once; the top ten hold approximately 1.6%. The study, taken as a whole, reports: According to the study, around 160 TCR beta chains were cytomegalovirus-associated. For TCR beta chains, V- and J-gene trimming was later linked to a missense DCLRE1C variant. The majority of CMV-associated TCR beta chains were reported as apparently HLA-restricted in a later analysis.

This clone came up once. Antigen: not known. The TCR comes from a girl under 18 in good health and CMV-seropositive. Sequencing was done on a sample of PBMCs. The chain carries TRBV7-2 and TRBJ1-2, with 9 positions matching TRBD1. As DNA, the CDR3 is TGTGCCAGCAGTCCTACAGGGGGCGCGGAAGGCTACACCTTC. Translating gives CASSPTGGAEGYTF.